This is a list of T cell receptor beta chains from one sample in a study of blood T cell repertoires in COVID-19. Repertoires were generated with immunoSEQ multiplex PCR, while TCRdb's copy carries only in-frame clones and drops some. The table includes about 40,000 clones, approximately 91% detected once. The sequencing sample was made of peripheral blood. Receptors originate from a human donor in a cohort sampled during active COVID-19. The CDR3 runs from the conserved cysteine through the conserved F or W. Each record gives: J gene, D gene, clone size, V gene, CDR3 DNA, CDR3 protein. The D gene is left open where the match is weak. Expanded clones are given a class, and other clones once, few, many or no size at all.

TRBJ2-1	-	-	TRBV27	TGTGCCAGCAGCCCTATTCCGGGGGACAATGAGCAGTTCTTC	CASSPIPGDNEQFF
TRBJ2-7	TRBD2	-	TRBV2	TGTGCCAGCATCGTCGGACTAGCGGGGGCGGAGCAGTACTTC	CASIVGLAGAEQYF
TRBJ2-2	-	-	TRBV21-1	TGTGCCAGCAGCAAGGGTGGGGTATTATGGACAGCAACCGGGGAGCTGTTTTTT	CASSKGGVLWTATGELFF
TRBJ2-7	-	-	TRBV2	TGTGCCAGCAAAGAGTCAGGGGGGATCTACGAGCAGTACTTC	CASKESGGIYEQYF
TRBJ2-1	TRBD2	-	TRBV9	TGTGCCAGCAGCGACTTAGCGGGGGACATAAACAATGAGCAGTTCTTC	CASSDLAGDINNEQFF
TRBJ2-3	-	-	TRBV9	TGTGCCAGCAGCCCCCGCGGGGGCGGGGGCACAGATACGCAGTATTTT	CASSPRGGGGTDTQYF
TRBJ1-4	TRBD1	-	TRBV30	TGTGCCTGGAGCGACAGGGGTGCAACTAATGAAAAACTGTTTTTT	CAWSDRGATNEKLFF
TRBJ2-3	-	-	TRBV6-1	TGTGCCAGCAGTGAAGCGGGCGGCACAGATACGCAGTATTTT	CASSEAGGTDTQYF
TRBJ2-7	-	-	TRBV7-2	TGTGCCAGCAGCTCCTTTACAGGGATTCATAGCTCCTACGAGCAGTACTTC	CASSSFTGIHSSYEQYF
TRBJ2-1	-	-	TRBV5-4	TGTGCCAGCAGGCGGGTCCTGGGTACAGGGAGCAATGAGCAGTTCTTC	CASRRVLGTGSNEQFF
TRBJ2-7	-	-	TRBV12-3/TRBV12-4	TGTGCCAGCAGCCTGGGGACTCGGGAGCAGTACTTC	CASSLGTREQYF
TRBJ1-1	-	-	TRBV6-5	TGTGCCAGCTCCCAGAGACAGACGAACACTGAAGCTTTCTTT	CASSQRQTNTEAFF
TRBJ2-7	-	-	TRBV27	TGTGCCAGCAGCATAGAGCAGGGGCCCGGGTACGAGCAGTACTTC	CASSIEQGPGYEQYF
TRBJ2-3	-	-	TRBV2	TGTGCCAGCAGTGGGGGAGAGGGGGGAGGGACAGATACGCAGTATTTT	CASSGGEGGGTDTQYF
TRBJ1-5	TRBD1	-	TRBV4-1	TGCGCCAGCAGCCATGTAAGGACAGGGGGCAATCAGCCCCAGCATTTT	CASSHVRTGGNQPQHF
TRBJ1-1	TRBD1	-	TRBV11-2	TGTGCCAGCAGGCAACAGGGGGCGGGGACTGAAGCTTTCTTT	CASRQQGAGTEAFF
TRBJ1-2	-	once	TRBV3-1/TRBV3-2	TGTGCCAGCAGCTCCCGGGGTTATGGCTACACCTTC	CASSSRGYGYTF
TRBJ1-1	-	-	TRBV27	TGTGCCAGCATGGGGCTTGTGAACACTGAAGCTTTCTTT	CASMGLVNTEAFF
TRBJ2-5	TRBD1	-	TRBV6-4	TGTGCCAGCAGTCCAGGGGGTTCTTCACAGACCCAGTACTTC	CASSPGGSSQTQYF
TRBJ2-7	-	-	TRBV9	TGTGCCAGCAGCCCCTCGGGGGAACCCTACGAGCAGTACTTC	CASSPSGEPYEQYF
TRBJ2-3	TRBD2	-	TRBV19	TGTGCCAGTAGGCAGCGGGGGGAAAAAGATACGCAGTATTTT	CASRQRGEKDTQYF
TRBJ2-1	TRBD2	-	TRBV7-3	TGTGCCAGCAGCTTTTCTAGCGGTTTTTACAATGAGCAGTTCTTC	CASSFSSGFYNEQFF
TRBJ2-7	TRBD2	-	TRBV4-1	TGCGCCAGCAGCCCCGCGGGGGAGAGCTCCTACGAGCAGTACTTC	CASSPAGESSYEQYF
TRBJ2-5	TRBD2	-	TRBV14	TGTGCCAGCAGCCCCGGGAGGGAGACCCAGTACTTC	CASSPGRETQYF
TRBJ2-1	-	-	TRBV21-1	TGTGCCAGCAGCAAAGGCCGGGACTACCTTTACAATGAGCAGTTCTTC	CASSKGRDYLYNEQFF
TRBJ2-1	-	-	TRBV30	TGTGCCTGGAGTGGGGGGACAAAATACAATGAGCAGTTCTTC	CAWSGGTKYNEQFF
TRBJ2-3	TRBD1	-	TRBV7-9	TGTGCCAGCAGCTTACGTAGGGGACAGCGCACAGATACGCAGTATTTT	CASSLRRGQRTDTQYF
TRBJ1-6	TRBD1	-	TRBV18	TGTGCCAGCTCACCTGGCGTGGGACAGGGGGATTCACCCCTCCACTTT	CASSPGVGQGDSPLHF
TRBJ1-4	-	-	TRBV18	TGTGCCAGCTCACCATCAGATGAAAAACTGTTTTTT	CASSPSDEKLFF
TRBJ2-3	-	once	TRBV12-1	TGTGCCAGCAGCCCTCCGAGTCGGTCTAGGGGTATGAATACGCAGTATTTT	CASSPPSRSRGMNTQYF
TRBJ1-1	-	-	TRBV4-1	TGCGCCAGCAGCCCTCGGTGGGGCTCGAGAACTGAAGCTTTCTTT	CASSPRWGSRTEAFF
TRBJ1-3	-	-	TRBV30	TGTGCCTGGAGGGCTAAAGAGATCCTGTACAGGGCCCGCTCTGGAAACACCATATATTTT	CAWRAKEILYRARSGNTIYF
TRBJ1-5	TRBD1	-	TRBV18	TGTGCCAGCTCACGGACAGGGGGCGCGGGCAATCAGCCCCAGCATTTT	CASSRTGGAGNQPQHF
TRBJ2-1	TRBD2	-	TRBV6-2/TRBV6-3	TGTGCCAGCAGTTGGACTAGCGGGGGCCTAGGCGAGCAGTTCTTC	CASSWTSGGLGEQFF
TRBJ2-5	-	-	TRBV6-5	TGTGCCAGCAGTTTTACAGTCAAGGAGACCCAGTACTTC	CASSFTVKETQYF
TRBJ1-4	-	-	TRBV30	TGTGCCTACTCGGGGGGTGGGTTTAATGAAAAACTGTTTTTT	CAYSGGGFNEKLFF
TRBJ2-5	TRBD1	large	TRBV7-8	TGTGCCAGCAGTCCGGTTATTACAGGGGGCCAAGAGACCCAGTACTTC	CASSPVITGGQETQYF
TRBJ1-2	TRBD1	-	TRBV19	TGTGCCAGTAGTATCCCGCCAGGGGGCTATGGCTACACCTTC	CASSIPPGGYGYTF
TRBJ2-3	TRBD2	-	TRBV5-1	TGCGCCAGCTTCAAGTTCGGGGGGGCTAGCACAGATACGCAGTATTTT	CASFKFGGASTDTQYF
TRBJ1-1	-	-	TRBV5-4	TGTGCCAGCAGCCCATCTTGGGGGGACACTGAAGCTTTCTTT	CASSPSWGDTEAFF
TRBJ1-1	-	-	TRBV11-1	TGTGCCAGCAGCTCACCAGGGTCCGGGGGCACTGAAGCTTTCTTT	CASSSPGSGGTEAFF
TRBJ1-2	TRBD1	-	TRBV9	TGTGCCAGCAGCGTTGGACAGGCCAACTATGGCTACACCTTC	CASSVGQANYGYTF
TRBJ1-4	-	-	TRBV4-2	TGTGCCAGCAGCTCTCGAGGCGGGGGAGGCTCTAATGAAAAACTGTTTTTT	CASSSRGGGGSNEKLFF
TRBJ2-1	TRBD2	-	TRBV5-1	TGCGCCAGCAGCTTGGGGGAAACTAGCGGGGGCTACAATGAGCAGTTCTTC	CASSLGETSGGYNEQFF
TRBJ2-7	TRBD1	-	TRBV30	TGTGCCTGGACCGGACAGGGCCTTTCCTACGAGCAGTACTTC	CAWTGQGLSYEQYF
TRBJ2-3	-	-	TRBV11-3	TGTGCCAGCAGCTTGAGGGGGGGCCTCGGCACAGATACGCAGTATTTT	CASSLRGGLGTDTQYF
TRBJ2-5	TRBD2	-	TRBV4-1	TGCGCCAGCAGCCAAGAGGACCAGACTAGCGGGGCAGAGACCCAGTACTTC	CASSQEDQTSGAETQYF
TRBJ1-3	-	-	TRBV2	TGTGCCAGCGCCCAGAACTCTGGAAACACCATATATTTT	CASAQNSGNTIYF
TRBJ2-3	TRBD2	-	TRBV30	TGTGCCTGGAGTGTACGAGACGGGGGGGCCGGAGATACGCAGTATTTT	CAWSVRDGGAGDTQYF